The source of this TCR beta chain is a study of cytomegalovirus exposure and HLA in healthy donors. This clone is categorized as medium-sized. The V and J ends lost 1 base and 3 bases, in that order; junction bases with no gene match: 0. Per germline, CDR1 LGHNA and CDR2 YSLEER. The CDR3 length is 15 residues. The PCR was carried out with 60 Vbeta primers and 13 Jbeta primers. The data were produced by immunoSEQ multiplex PCR, yet TCRdb's version contains in-frame clones alone and is incomplete. The sample has 95,000 to 150,000 clones; around 86% are singletons. The chain has TRBV4-3 and TRBJ2-7, with 13 nucleotides matching TRBD2. The sequenced material came from PBMCs. The sequence was obtained from a man in his thirties or forties in good health and CMV-seronegative. Written as DNA, the CDR3 is TGCGCCAGCAGCCAAGGACTAGCGGGGGGCTACGAGCAGTACTTC. Amino acid sequence: CASSQGLAGGYEQYF.